This T cell receptor beta chain was sequenced in a study of T cells in localized non-small cell lung cancer (TCRdb year 2020). General notes on the study: The study analyzed T cell repertoires of a few hundred early-stage NSCLC patients, comparing tumors and uninvolved tumor-adjacent lungs. The cohort comprised under 250 treatment-naïve NSCLC patients with resected, localized lung tumors. A mean age of around 66 years was recorded for the NSCLC patients, of whom more than 120 were male and about a hundred were female. Points the paper makes about the study in general: Of the top 100 tumor clones, a median of roughly 60 were detected in paired uninvolved adjacent lung; roughly 29 were also among that lung's top 100. Higher T cell density in blood was associated with longer overall survival, whereas higher clonality in adjacent lung was associated with shorter survival. Multi-region tumor sequencing was not performed, so intratumor heterogeneity could not be excluded. Because the study design was exploratory, TCR variables were selected using unadjusted p-values without false-discovery rate correction. Uninvolved tumor-adjacent lung showed the highest T cell clonality, higher than tumor, which suggests more focused antigenic responses in the adjacent lung.

TCR beta CDR3 regions were sequenced from DNA using the immunoSEQ Assay. As for the authors' bioinformatics: To compute T cell density, TCR beta template counts were normalized to usable DNA, which was estimated by amplifying housekeeping genes. The preseqR package was used to estimate richness by extrapolating to 400,000 templates for PBMC samples and to 120,000 templates for tissue samples. Clonality was defined by subtracting Pielou's evenness from one. Tissue-enriched TCRs were identified by differential abundance testing using productive amino-acid clonotypes, minimum total count 5 and alpha 0.1. The Jaccard Index and the Morisita Overlap Index were used to measure repertoire overlap between compartments. GLIPH clustered TCR beta CDR3s with public tetramer-defined viral CDR3s; viral motifs required at least three viral sequences plus V-gene enrichment. TCRdb holds this immuneACCESS table with in-frame rearrangements only. Some clones are missing; in checked studies, unresolved V genes explain under half, and the rest has no known cause. That table is the source of V, J and clone size, and D and trimming were worked out from the DNA. Recorded for this sample are over a thousand clones; approximately 31% of them occurred a single time. About 16% of the sample is in the top ten clones.

Uninvolved adjacent lung was taken at least 2 cm from the tumor margin and confirmed free of atypia by two independent pathologists. At diagnosis, tumor, uninvolved tumor-adjacent lung and peripheral blood were collected and then preserved as a mix of FFPE and fresh-frozen material. This clone was seen a few times. Its antigen remains unidentified. Base qualities are not recorded, but no much larger clone differs from it by a single base. The CDR3 spans 16 residues, from the cysteine through the phenylalanine. Kept here is only the CDR3 DNA, which spans 48 bases and is read in frame from base 1. The junction carries 15 bases between V and J, which are trimmed by 3 bases and 2 bases respectively. CDR1 WSHSY and CDR2 SAAADI were looked up in the germline V gene.

The TCR originated in a woman aged 35 to 70 with stage I lung adenocarcinoma. The sequence links TRBV10-2 to TRBJ2-3; the D element could tentatively be TRBD1 or TRBD2, as 6 bases agree for each. The material was normal lung tissue next to the tumor, obtained before any cancer treatment. The DNA sequence is TGCGCCAGCAGTGATGGAGGGGGAGGTGACACAGATACGCAGTATTTT. Its translation reads: CASSDGGGGDTDTQYF.